The 10 T cell receptor beta chains in this list originate from one sample, sequenced in a study of blood T cell repertoires in COVID-19. TCRdb keeps only in-frame clones here, not all; method: immunoSEQ multiplex PCR. The table has 300,000 to 350,000 clones, around 89% seen once. The sample comprised peripheral blood. Source of these receptors: a woman aged 25 to 39 with COVID-19, enrolled during active disease.

This chain joins TRBV7-9 and TRBJ2-7; D possibly corresponds to TRBD1 (6 bases). From germline, CDR1 is SEHNR and CDR2 FQNEAQ (reference sequence). The CDR3 totals 16 residues. Trimming left V 5 bases short and J 4 bases short, with 21 bases between. CDR3 protein: CASSLGAVEDGYEQYV. The CDR3 DNA follows: TGTGCCAGCAGCCTGGGGGCGGTAGAGGATGGTTACGAGCAGTACGTC.

This clone was counted a few times. The V gene is TRBV19, the J gene TRBJ2-1; 8 nucleotides agree with TRBD1. Trimming took 5 bases from V and 5 from J; bases not matched to a gene: 11. Germline CDR1 LNHDA, CDR2 SQIVND (reference sequence). The CDR3 is 16 residues long. This CDR3 reads CASSLSRTGHNNEQFF. Here the CDR3 DNA reads TGTGCCAGTAGTCTCAGTAGGACAGGGCATAACAATGAGCAGTTCTTC. Full variable domain (outside the CDR3, taken from reference TRBV19 and TRBJ2-1): DGGITQSPKYLFRKEGQNVTLSCEQNLNHDAMYWYRQDPGQGLRLIYYSQIVNDFQKGDIAEGYSVSREKKESFPLTVTSAQKNPTAFYLCASSLSRTGHNNEQFFGPGTRLTVL.

This clone showed up just once. This chain joins TRBV25-1 and TRBJ2-2; D uncertain. This CDR3 contains 13 residues. V was trimmed by 4 bases and J by 7 bases, leaving 10 bases between them. CDR1 and CDR2 (germline): MGHDK, SYGVNS. The CDR3 is CASSGWSDGELFF. The CDR3 nucleotides read TGTGCCAGCAGTGGGTGGAGCGACGGGGAGCTGTTTTTT.

The J gene is TRBJ2-7, the V gene TRBV21-1; no DNA check was done on the table's D call, TRBD1. TRBV21-1 represents a pseudogene. The CDR3 covers 16 residues. The CDR3 sequence is CASSTSRQWASYEQYF. CDR3 bases: TGTGCCAGCAGCACTTCGAGACAGTGGGCCTCCTACGAGCAGTACTTC.

The chain couples TRBV2 to TRBJ1-5; unclear D gene. Trimming left V 3 bases short and J 2 bases short, with 11 bases between. CDR1 and CDR2 from the germline V gene are SNHLY and FYNNEI. The CDR3 has 15 amino acids. The CDR3 coding sequence is TGTGCCAGCAGTGATATGGGAGGAGGCAATCAGCCCCAGCATTTT. Amino acids: CASSDMGGGNQPQHF.

The chain has TRBV9 and TRBJ1-2, with D perhaps matching TRBD1 (5 bases). Between the trimmed V and J ends, which lost 6 bases and 0 bases, there was a span of 24 bases. Per germline, CDR1 SGDLS and CDR2 YYNGEE. This CDR3 has 18 residues. In nucleotides, the CDR3 is TGTGCCAGCACCCACCTCTCGGGACTAACCTTAGCTAACTATGGCTACACCTTC. Translated, it gives CASTHLSGLTLANYGYTF.

The rearrangement joins TRBV6-6 to TRBJ2-1, with D possibly being TRBD2 (6 bases). V shed 7 bases and J shed 10 bases, with 14 bases lying between them. Germline V CDR1 and CDR2: MNHNY, SVGAGI (reference sequence). The CDR3 runs to 12 residues. The CDR3 here is CASTTGGREQFF. The CDR3 DNA reads as TGTGCCAGCACAACCGGGGGTCGGGAGCAGTTCTTC.

The rearrangement links TRBV3-1 (or the pseudogene TRBV3-2) to TRBJ1-1, with unresolved D. This CDR3 contains 15 residues. The V end lost 2 bases, the J end lost 0 bases, and 10 bases lay between the germline ends. Germline V lookup: CDR1 LGHDT, CDR2 YNNKEL (reference sequence). CDR3 sequence (DNA): TGTGCCAGCAGCCAATCCCGAGGAGTGAACACTGAAGCTTTCTTT. It codes for CASSQSRGVNTEAFF.

The chain couples TRBV20-1 to TRBJ2-1; D unclear. Trimming cost V 3 bases and J 5 bases, with 5 bases left between them. CDR3 length: 11 amino acids. The germline V gene encodes CDR1 DFQATT and CDR2 SNEGSKA (reference sequence). CDR3 sequence (DNA): TGCAGTGCTAGCCCCAACAATGAGCAGTTCTTC. Residues: CSASPNNEQFF.

The rearrangement joins TRBV7-6 to TRBJ2-5; D is perhaps TRBD2 (7 bases). The CDR3 spans 15 residues. CDR1 SGHVS and CDR2 FNYEAQ come from the germline V gene. The V gene lost 5 bases and the J gene lost 5 bases, with 18 bases spanning the gap. CDR3 DNA sequence: TGTGCCAGCAGCCCCCGGGCGGGGGCGGCGGAGACCCAGTACTTC. This codes for CASSPRAGAAETQYF.